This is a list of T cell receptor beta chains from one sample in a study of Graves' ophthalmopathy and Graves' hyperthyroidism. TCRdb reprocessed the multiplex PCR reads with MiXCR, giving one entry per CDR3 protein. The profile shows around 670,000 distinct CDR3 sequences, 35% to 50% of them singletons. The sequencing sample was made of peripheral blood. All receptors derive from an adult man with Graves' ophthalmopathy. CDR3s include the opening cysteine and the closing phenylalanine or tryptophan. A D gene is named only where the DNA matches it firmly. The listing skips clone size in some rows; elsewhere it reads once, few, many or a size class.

CASSSGSRSYEQYF TGTGCCAGCAGCTCCGGGTCGAGGAGTTACGAGCAGTACTTC NA TRBV7-9 many TRBJ2-7
CASSRTSTGANVLTF TGTGCCAGCAGCCGGACTAGTACTGGGGCCAACGTCCTGACTTTC TRBD2 TRBV7-9 many TRBJ2-6
CASSLLGMEASF TGTGCCAGCAGCTTGTTAGGGATGGAAGCTTCCTTT NA TRBV7-9 NA TRBJ1-1
CASSRIAGTGFTQSYGYTF TGTGCCAGCAGCCGAATAGCTGGGACAGGGTTTACGCAGAGCTATGGCTACACCTTC TRBD1 TRBV7-9 NA TRBJ1-2
CASSEALWVNTEAFF TGTGCCAGCAGTGAAGCGCTTTGGGTGAACACTGAAGCTTTCTTT NA TRBV10-3 few TRBJ1-1
CASSQGGAGNTIYF TGTGCCAGCAGCCAAGGAGGGGCTGGAAACACCATATATTTT NA TRBV14 many TRBJ1-3
CASSHLKQGTTEAFF TGTGCCAGCAGCCACCTTAAACAGGGGACCACTGAAGCTTTCTTT TRBD1 TRBV11-1 NA TRBJ1-1
CASSFETAAGTEAF TGTGCCAGCAGCTTCGAGACGGCCGCGGGCACTGAAGCTTTC NA TRBV25-1 NA TRBJ2-6
CASSEAADLRTGELFF TGTGCCAGCAGTGAAGCTGCGGACCTAAGGACCGGGGAGCTGTTTTTT NA TRBV2 NA TRBJ2-2
CATSQPGTGMENEQFF TGTGCCACAAGTCAGCCCGGGACAGGGATGGAGAATGAGCAGTTCTTC TRBD1 TRBV24-1 NA TRBJ2-1
CASSAGTGNADSPLHF TGTGCCAGCAGCGCCGGGACAGGGAATGCGGATTCACCCCTCCACTTT TRBD1 TRBV9 many TRBJ1-6
CASSLEQGSYEQYF TGTGCCAGCAGCTTGGAACAGGGTTCCTACGAGCAGTACTTC NA TRBV7-9 many TRBJ2-7
CASSSAGRYANYGYTF TGTGCCAGCAGCTCTGCAGGGAGATACGCCAACTATGGCTACACCTTC NA TRBV7-6 many TRBJ1-2
CASSEYRTTNEKLFF TGTGCCAGCAGTGAATATAGGACAACTAATGAAAAACTGTTTTTT NA TRBV25-1 many TRBJ1-4
CASSTVSALASPLHF TGTGCCAGCAGCACCGTCAGTGCCTTGGCTTCACCCCTCCACTTT NA TRBV9 many TRBJ1-6
CASSPPTGREGQETQYF TGTGCCAGCAGCCCTCCCACGGGCAGGGAGGGCCAAGAGACCCAGTACTTC TRBD2 TRBV7-9 NA TRBJ2-5